This is a list of T cell receptor beta chains from one sample in a study of blood T cell repertoires in COVID-19. Libraries were prepared by immunoSEQ multiplex PCR; TCRdb keeps only in-frame clonotypes and omits some of them. The sample includes roughly 100,000 clones, about 88% of them seen just once. The specimen was peripheral blood. The receptors here all came from a woman of 80 years or more with active COVID-19. CDR3s include the opening cysteine and the closing phenylalanine or tryptophan. D genes are given only for firm matches. Clone size is stated in some rows and not others, as once, few, many or a class when expanded.

size	V	D	J	DNA	CDR3
.	TRBV4-3	.	TRBJ2-6	TGCGCCAGCAGCCAAGGATCGGAGGGGCAATCTGGGGCCAACGTCCTGACTTTC	CASSQGSEGQSGANVLTF
.	TRBV10-3	.	TRBJ2-3	TGTGCCATCAGTGAGAGGACTGGCACAGATACGCAGTATTTT	CAISERTGTDTQYF
once	TRBV28	TRBD2	TRBJ2-7	TGTGCCAGCAGTTTATCGGCGGGAGCCACCTACGAGCAGTACTTC	CASSLSAGATYEQYF
.	TRBV3-1/TRBV3-2	TRBD1	TRBJ1-1	TGTGCCAGCAGAGGGACAGGGTTGAACACTGAAGCTTTCTTT	CASRGTGLNTEAFF
.	TRBV9	.	TRBJ1-2	TGTGCCAGCAGTCTCGGGGGGGTCTATGGCTACACCTTC	CASSLGGVYGYTF
.	TRBV28	TRBD2	TRBJ2-7	TGTGCCAGCAGTCCCGCGGGACTAGCGACCCGGAGGATGATGCAGTACTTC	CASSPAGLATRRMMQYF
.	TRBV11-2	TRBD2	TRBJ2-1	TGTGCCAGCAGCTTAGTTGGCGGGACTAGTCGTTATGAGCAGTTCTTC	CASSLVGGTSRYEQFF
.	TRBV9	.	TRBJ2-3	TGTGCCAGCAGCGTAGTTGGCTCACCAGCAGGGGATACGCAGTATTTT	CASSVVGSPAGDTQYF
.	TRBV5-6	.	TRBJ2-1	TGTGCCAGCAGCTTAAGGGGTATCGGTGAGCAGTTCTTC	CASSLRGIGEQFF
.	TRBV14	.	TRBJ2-1	TGTGCCAGCAGCCCCTTAAATGAGCAGTTCTTC	CASSPLNEQFF
.	TRBV28	TRBD2	TRBJ2-5	TGTGCCAGCAGCTACGAGCGGGGGAGGGAGACCCAGTACTTC	CASSYERGRETQYF
.	TRBV5-1	.	TRBJ2-3	TGCGCCAGCAGCCACCGCGCAGCGCCTAGCACAGATACGCAGTATTTT	CASSHRAAPSTDTQYF
.	TRBV27	.	TRBJ2-7	TGTGCCAGCAGTTTACAGGGAACCGAGCAGTACTTC	CASSLQGTEQYF
.	TRBV5-4	TRBD1	TRBJ1-2	TGTGCCAGCAGCCCGGGACAGGTGGGGTATGGCTACACCTTC	CASSPGQVGYGYTF
.	TRBV18	.	TRBJ2-5	TGTGCCAGCTCACCACGTGCAGGATCGGAGACCCAGTACTTC	CASSPRAGSETQYF
.	TRBV28	TRBD2	TRBJ2-3	TGTGCCAGCAGTTTTCTAGGCCTAGCGGGACATACGCAGTATTTT	CASSFLGLAGHTQYF
.	TRBV5-1	.	TRBJ2-1	TGCGCCAGCAGCGAGGGCTCCGGTCGGAATGAGCAGTTCTTC	CASSEGSGRNEQFF
.	TRBV5-5	TRBD1	TRBJ1-5	TGTGCCAGCAGCCTGACCGGGACAGGGCTCCGGATTCCGCCCCAGCATTTT	CASSLTGTGLRIPPQHF
.	TRBV27	.	TRBJ2-7	TGTGCCAGCCAATACTCTAGCTCCTACGAGCAGTACTTC	CASQYSSSYEQYF
.	TRBV9	TRBD2	TRBJ2-2	TGTGCCAGCAGCGAACGGTGGATAGCGGGAGGATCCGGGGAGCTGTTTTTT	CASSERWIAGGSGELFF
.	TRBV6-2/TRBV6-3	TRBD2	TRBJ2-5	TGTGCCAGCAGTTTTGCGGGAGGGCCAGAGACCCAGTACTTC	CASSFAGGPETQYF
.	TRBV6-2/TRBV6-3	TRBD2	TRBJ2-7	TGTGCCAGCAGCCCGGGTGGGGGGGAGTACTTC	CASSPGGGEYF
.	TRBV6-2/TRBV6-3	.	TRBJ2-7	TGTGCCAGCAGTTACTCGTGGGCAGCCGGATCCTACGAGCAGTACTTC	CASSYSWAAGSYEQYF
.	TRBV18	.	TRBJ2-7	TGTGCCAGCTCACCGTCGAGGGGAGGCAACGAGCAGTACTTC	CASSPSRGGNEQYF
.	TRBV29-1	.	TRBJ2-7	TGCAGCGTTGAAGTGGGCCAGGCTTCCTACGAGCAGTACTTC	CSVEVGQASYEQYF
few	TRBV6-2/TRBV6-3	TRBD1	TRBJ1-5	TGTGCCAGCACCCCGACAGGGCAACAGCCCCAGCATTTT	CASTPTGQQPQHF